The 22 T cell receptor beta chains listed next were all sequenced from one sample in a study of radiation and T cells in renal cell carcinoma. Method: immunoSEQ multiplex PCR; TCRdb's copy keeps in-frame clones and lacks some. The table lists around 94,000 clones, 75% to 90% of them singletons. Noted time point: baseline pretreatment blood. Treatment given: 15 Gy SBRT to primary tumor, nephrectomy 4 weeks later. The starting material was blood, obtained from a patient whose treatment included radiotherapy and nephrectomy. The receptors shown here come from a man in his forties or fifties with renal cell carcinoma.

J is TRBJ2-1 and V is TRBV19; weak D call: TRBD2 (5 bases). Germline lookup yields CDR1 LNHDA and CDR2 SQIVND (reference sequence). Trimming left V 0 bases short and J 4 bases short, with 16 bases between. The CDR3 has 17 amino acids. The CDR3 DNA follows: TGTGCCAGTAGTATAGATTTCGGGGAACATTCTTACAATGAGCAGTTCTTC. As protein: CASSIDFGEHSYNEQFF.

The count of this clone is one. The J gene is TRBJ2-7, the V gene TRBV9, with TRBD1 matching over 10 bases. V was clipped by 3 bases and J by 3 bases; unmatched bases: 6. CDR3 length: 15 amino acids. The germline V gene has CDR1 SGDLS and CDR2 YYNGEE. The CDR3 loop reads CASSALRDRGYEQYF. In DNA form, the CDR3 reads TGTGCCAGCAGCGCACTCCGGGACAGGGGCTACGAGCAGTACTTC.

The CDR3 DNA is TGTGCCAGCAGCCTACTACAAGGGGGCTATGGCTACACCTTC. Its translation: CASSLLQGGYGYTF. The chain couples TRBV6-5 to TRBJ1-2; D perhaps matches TRBD1 (6 bases). This CDR3 region has 14 residues. V was clipped by 6 bases and J by 4 bases, with 15 bases between them. Germline CDR1 reads MNHEY; CDR2 reads SVGAGI.

This chain uses TRBV4-1 with TRBJ1-2; maybe TRBD1 (6 bases). V was clipped by 3 bases and J by 2 bases, with 19 bases between them. This CDR3 is 17 amino acids long. Germline assignment: CDR1 MGHRA and CDR2 YSYEKL. CDR3 in amino acids: CASSQPAQGIQNYGYTF. The CDR3 coding sequence is TGCGCCAGCAGCCAGCCGGCACAGGGAATTCAAAACTATGGCTACACCTTC.

This chain connects TRBV19 to TRBJ2-7; unclear D gene. Trimming stripped 0 bases from V and 0 bases from J, with 9 bases between. The CDR3 has 15 residues. Germline V gene lookup returns CDR1 LNHDA and CDR2 SQIVND (reference sequence). The CDR3 sequence: CASSIDIESSYEQYF. In DNA, the CDR3 is TGTGCCAGTAGTATAGATATCGAGAGCTCCTACGAGCAGTACTTC.

The V call is TRBV5-1, the J call TRBJ1-1; the match to TRBD1 covers 7 bases. Losses at the gene ends were 0 bases for V and 4 bases for J; bases not matched to a gene: 6. From germline, CDR1 is SGHRS and CDR2 YFSETQ. This CDR3 contains 15 residues. The CDR3 sequence: CASSLVQGGSTEAFF. CDR3 DNA: TGCGCCAGCAGCTTGGTGCAGGGGGGTAGCACTGAAGCTTTCTTT.

In this sample, this clone turned up a few times. This chain joins TRBV19 and TRBJ2-5; D is ambiguous. The length of the CDR3 is 14 residues. V lost 3 bases and J 2 bases, leaving 10 bases between the germline ends. Germline V gives CDR1 LNHDA, CDR2 SQIVND (reference sequence). CDR3 coding DNA: TGTGCCAGTAGTATCGGACGTGTGCAAGAGACCCAGTACTTC. It codes for CASSIGRVQETQYF.

The chain is built from TRBV13 and TRBJ2-5; 12 nucleotides line up with TRBD2. The germline CDR1 and CDR2 sequences are PRHDT and FYEKMQ (reference sequence). V shed 5 bases, J shed 2 bases, and the junction held 12 bases outside the gene matches. CDR3 size: 18 residues. CDR3 sequence: CASSPRTSGVRSQETQYF. In DNA form, the CDR3 reads TGTGCCAGCAGCCCAAGGACTAGCGGGGTAAGGTCACAAGAGACCCAGTACTTC.

The rearrangement joins TRBV2 to TRBJ2-3, with 14 bases aligning to TRBD2. The CDR3 is 18 residues long. Losses at the gene ends were 8 bases for V and 3 bases for J; bases not matched to a gene: 13. CDR1 is SNHLY, CDR2 FYNNEI, per germline. The CDR3 coding sequence is TGTGCCAGCTATAAGGGACTAGCGGGAGACCTTGTTACAGATACGCAGTATTTT. As protein: CASYKGLAGDLVTDTQYF.

The CDR3 here is CASSTDRTYTGELFF. As DNA, the CDR3 is TGTGCCAGTAGTACGGACAGGACGTACACCGGGGAGCTGTTTTTT. The rearrangement joins TRBV19 to TRBJ2-2; 7 bases are a match to TRBD1. J lost 3 bases, V lost 4 bases, and 5 bases had no gene match. Germline V gives CDR1 LNHDA, CDR2 SQIVND (reference sequence). CDR3 length equals 15 residues.

This rearrangement joins TRBV7-9 to TRBJ1-3; D unresolved. The germline V and J ends were trimmed by 6 bases and 0 bases, with 18 bases remaining between them. This CDR3 region has 17 residues. CDR1 SEHNR and CDR2 FQNEAQ come from the germline V gene (reference sequence). Here the CDR3 reads CASRIALNENSGNTIYF. Here the CDR3 DNA reads TGTGCCAGCAGAATCGCCCTAAACGAAAACTCTGGAAACACCATATATTTT.

The chain couples TRBV5-1 to TRBJ2-3, with 10 bases that match TRBD2. V lost 4 bases to trimming and J lost 2 bases; unmatched junction nucleotides: 4. Germline CDR1 SGHRS, CDR2 YFSETQ. This CDR3 has 15 residues. Here the CDR3 reads CASSVSGGHTDTQYF. The CDR3 DNA follows: TGCGCCAGCAGCGTTAGCGGGGGGCACACAGATACGCAGTATTTT. Supplemented by reference TRBV5-1 and TRBJ2-3, the full variable domain reads KAGVTQTPRYLIKTRGQQVTLSCSPISGHRSVSWYQQTPGQGLQFLFEYFSETQRNKGNFPGRFSGRQFSNSRSEMNVSTLELGDSALYLCASSVSGGHTDTQYFGPGTRLTVL.

The chain combines TRBV7-2 with TRBJ1-1; D might be TRBD1 (6 bases). Looked up from germline, CDR1 is SGHTA and CDR2 is FQGNSA. The CDR3 length is 14 residues. With 5 bases removed from V and 4 bases from J, the gap between germline ends came to 14 bases. CDR3 in DNA: TGTGCCAGCAGCCTTCACAGGGAGGGCACTGAAGCTTTCTTT. This translates into CASSLHREGTEAFF.

The chain recombines TRBV10-2 with TRBJ2-5; no reliable D call. Trimming removed 3 bases from V and 2 bases from J, with 4 bases in between. The CDR3 has 12 residues. Germline assignment: CDR1 WSHSY and CDR2 SAAADI. The CDR3 reads CASSEQQETQYF. CDR3 nucleotide sequence: TGCGCCAGCAGTGAACAGCAAGAGACCCAGTACTTC.

The chain combines TRBV2 with TRBJ2-5; 13 bases are shared with TRBD2. CDR1 is SNHLY, CDR2 FYNNEI, per germline. V lost 4 bases and J lost 5; bases outside the gene matches: 4. The CDR3 extends over 15 amino acids. This CDR3 is CASSGTSGRAETQYF. As DNA, the CDR3 is TGTGCCAGCAGTGGGACTAGCGGGAGAGCTGAGACCCAGTACTTC.

The chain is built from TRBV5-4 and TRBJ2-2; D possibly corresponds to TRBD1 (6 bases). V lost 4 bases, J lost 4 bases, and 17 bases lay in between. The CDR3 covers 16 residues. The V gene's germline CDR1 is SGHNT and CDR2 YYREEE (reference sequence). The CDR3 region has the DNA TGTGCCAGCAGCCCTGGGTGGGGGCGCAGCACCGGGGAGCTGTTTTTT. This encodes CASSPGWGRSTGELFF.

V usage is TRBV4-3 and J usage is TRBJ1-6, with D maybe TRBD1 (6 bases). Per germline, CDR1 LGHNA and CDR2 YSLEER. V shed 1 base and J shed 7 bases, with 11 bases lying between them. The CDR3 extends over 15 amino acids. The CDR3 bases are TGCGCCAGCAGCCAAGCCCCGGGACAAAATTCACCCCTCCACTTT. Amino acid sequence: CASSQAPGQNSPLHF.

The chain has TRBV15 and TRBJ1-2; D is undetermined. The germline CDR1 and CDR2 sequences are LNHNV and YYDKDF (reference sequence). The V and J ends lost 0 bases and 4 bases respectively, with 15 bases between them. CDR3 length: 16 amino acids. DNA of the CDR3: TGTGCCACCAGCAGAGATGGTAGGGCCGACCTCTATGGCTACACCTTC. It codes for CATSRDGRADLYGYTF.

The V call is TRBV2, the J call TRBJ1-5; the D gene is possibly TRBD1 (5 bases). The CDR3 extends over 14 amino acids. Germline assignment: CDR1 SNHLY and CDR2 FYNNEI. V was clipped by 11 bases and J by 9 bases, with 23 bases between them. DNA of the CDR3: TGTGCCGGCCGTCCGACAGCCAGTCGTGGGCCCCAGCATTTT. Its translation is CAGRPTASRGPQHF.

The chain combines TRBV7-6 with TRBJ2-1, with D uncertain. The CDR3 runs to 14 residues. The germline V and J ends were trimmed by 2 bases and 6 bases, with 11 bases remaining between them. The germline V gene encodes CDR1 SGHVS and CDR2 FNYEAQ. CDR3 loop: CASSLFAASNEQFF. In DNA form, the CDR3 reads TGTGCCAGCAGCTTATTTGCGGCCTCCAATGAGCAGTTCTTC.

The chain joins TRBV6-5 to TRBJ1-4; 9 bases match TRBD1. CDR3 length equals 13 residues. Germline V gene lookup returns CDR1 MNHEY and CDR2 SVGAGI. J gave up 12 bases and V 0 bases, and 2 bases lay outside the gene matches. The chain's CDR3 is CASSYSRQGELFF. Here the CDR3 DNA reads TGTGCCAGCAGTTACTCGAGACAGGGGGAACTGTTTTTT.

At least ten counts were recorded for this clone. The chain links TRBV9 to TRBJ1-4, with D possibly being TRBD1 (6 bases). The CDR3 is 14 residues long. V lost 4 bases, J lost 5 bases, and 12 bases lay in between. Germline CDR1 is SGDLS and CDR2 is YYNGEE. As DNA, the CDR3 is TGTGCCAGCAGCACAGGGAGTTTCAATGAAAAACTGTTTTTT. Translating gives CASSTGSFNEKLFF.